This T cell receptor beta chain was retrieved from a study of blood T cell repertoires in COVID-19. This CDR3 is built from 17 residues. The V gene lost 1 base and the J gene lost 0 bases, with 12 bases spanning the gap. The germline gives CDR1 SGHTA, CDR2 FQGNSA. Produced via immunoSEQ multiplex PCR; TCRdb's table is partial and in-frame only. The sample shows fewer than 200,000 clones, approximately 88% of them seen only once. The source of this sequence is a woman of 80 years or more with active or convalescent COVID-19. The sequencing sample was made of peripheral blood. This chain links TRBV7-2 with TRBJ2-2, with D perhaps TRBD2 (6 bases). CDR3 bases: TGTGCCAGCAGCTTAGGGCTAGCGAGAACGAACACCGGGGAGCTGTTTTTT. It is translated as CASSLGLARTNTGELFF.